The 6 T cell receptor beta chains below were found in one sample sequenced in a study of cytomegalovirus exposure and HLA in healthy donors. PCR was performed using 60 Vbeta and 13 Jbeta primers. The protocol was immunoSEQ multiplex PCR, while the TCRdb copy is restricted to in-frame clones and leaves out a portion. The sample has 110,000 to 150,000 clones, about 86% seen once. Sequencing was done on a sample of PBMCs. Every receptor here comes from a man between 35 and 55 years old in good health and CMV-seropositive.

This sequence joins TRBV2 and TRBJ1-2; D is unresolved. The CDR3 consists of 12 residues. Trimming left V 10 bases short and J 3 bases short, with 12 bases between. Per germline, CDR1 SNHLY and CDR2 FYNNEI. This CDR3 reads CAITRTDYGYTF. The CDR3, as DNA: TGTGCCATTACTAGGACGGACTATGGCTACACCTTC. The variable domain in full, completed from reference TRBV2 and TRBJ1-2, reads EPEVTQTPSHQVTQMGQEVILRCVPISNHLYFYWYRQILGQKVEFLVSFYNNEISEKSEIFDDQFSVERPDGSNFTLKIRSTKLEDSAMYFCAITRTDYGYTFGSGTRLTVV.

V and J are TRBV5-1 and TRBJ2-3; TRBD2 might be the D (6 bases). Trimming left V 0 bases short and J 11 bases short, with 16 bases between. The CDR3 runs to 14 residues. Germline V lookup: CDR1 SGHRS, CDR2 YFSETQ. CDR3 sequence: CASSLGGVPLRQYF. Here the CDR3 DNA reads TGCGCCAGCAGCTTGGGCGGGGTCCCGCTTAGGCAGTATTTT. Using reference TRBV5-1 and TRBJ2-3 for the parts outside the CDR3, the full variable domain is KAGVTQTPRYLIKTRGQQVTLSCSPISGHRSVSWYQQTPGQGLQFLFEYFSETQRNKGNFPGRFSGRQFSNSRSEMNVSTLELGDSALYLCASSLGGVPLRQYFGPGTRLTVL.

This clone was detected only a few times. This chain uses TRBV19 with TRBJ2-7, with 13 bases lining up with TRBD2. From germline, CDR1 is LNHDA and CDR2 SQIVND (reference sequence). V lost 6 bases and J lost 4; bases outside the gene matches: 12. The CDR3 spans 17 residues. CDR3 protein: CASSPGLAGALRYEQYF. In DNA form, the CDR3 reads TGTGCCAGTAGCCCAGGACTAGCGGGGGCTTTACGGTACGAGCAGTACTTC.

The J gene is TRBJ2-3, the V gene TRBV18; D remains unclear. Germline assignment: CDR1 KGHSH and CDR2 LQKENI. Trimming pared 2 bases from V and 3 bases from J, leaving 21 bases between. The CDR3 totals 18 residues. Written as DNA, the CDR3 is TGTGCCAGCTCACCATCGTCACTATCCCACATCCTAACAGATACGCAGTATTTT. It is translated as CASSPSSLSHILTDTQYF.

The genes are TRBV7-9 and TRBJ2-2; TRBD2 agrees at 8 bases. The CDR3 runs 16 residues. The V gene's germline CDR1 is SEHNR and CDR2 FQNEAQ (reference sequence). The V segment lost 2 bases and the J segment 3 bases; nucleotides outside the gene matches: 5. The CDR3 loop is CASSLRGGLYTGELFF. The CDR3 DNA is TGTGCCAGCAGCTTACGCGGGGGGCTATACACCGGGGAGCTGTTTTTT.

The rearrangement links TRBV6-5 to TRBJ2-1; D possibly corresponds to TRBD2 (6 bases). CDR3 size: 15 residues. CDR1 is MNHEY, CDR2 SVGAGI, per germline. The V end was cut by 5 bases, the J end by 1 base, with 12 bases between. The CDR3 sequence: CASSGPSGSYNEQFF. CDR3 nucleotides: TGTGCCAGCAGTGGCCCGAGCGGGTCCTACAATGAGCAGTTCTTC.